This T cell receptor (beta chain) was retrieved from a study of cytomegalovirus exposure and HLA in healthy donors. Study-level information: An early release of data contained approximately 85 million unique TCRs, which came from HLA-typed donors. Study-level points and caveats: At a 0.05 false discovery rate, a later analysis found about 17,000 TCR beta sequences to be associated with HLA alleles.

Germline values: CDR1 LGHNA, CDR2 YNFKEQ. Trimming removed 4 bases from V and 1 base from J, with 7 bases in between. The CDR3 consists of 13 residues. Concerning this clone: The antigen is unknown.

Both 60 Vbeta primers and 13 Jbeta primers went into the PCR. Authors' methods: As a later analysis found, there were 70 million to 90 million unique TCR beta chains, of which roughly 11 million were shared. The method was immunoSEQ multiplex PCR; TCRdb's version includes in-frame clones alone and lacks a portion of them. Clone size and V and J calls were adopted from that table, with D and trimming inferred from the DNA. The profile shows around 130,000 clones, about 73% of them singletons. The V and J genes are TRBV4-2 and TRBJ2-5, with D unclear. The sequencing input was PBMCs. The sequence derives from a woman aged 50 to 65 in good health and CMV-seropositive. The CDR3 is CASSPRSQETQYF. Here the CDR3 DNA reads TGTGCCAGCAGCCCCCGGAGCCAAGAGACCCAGTACTTC.